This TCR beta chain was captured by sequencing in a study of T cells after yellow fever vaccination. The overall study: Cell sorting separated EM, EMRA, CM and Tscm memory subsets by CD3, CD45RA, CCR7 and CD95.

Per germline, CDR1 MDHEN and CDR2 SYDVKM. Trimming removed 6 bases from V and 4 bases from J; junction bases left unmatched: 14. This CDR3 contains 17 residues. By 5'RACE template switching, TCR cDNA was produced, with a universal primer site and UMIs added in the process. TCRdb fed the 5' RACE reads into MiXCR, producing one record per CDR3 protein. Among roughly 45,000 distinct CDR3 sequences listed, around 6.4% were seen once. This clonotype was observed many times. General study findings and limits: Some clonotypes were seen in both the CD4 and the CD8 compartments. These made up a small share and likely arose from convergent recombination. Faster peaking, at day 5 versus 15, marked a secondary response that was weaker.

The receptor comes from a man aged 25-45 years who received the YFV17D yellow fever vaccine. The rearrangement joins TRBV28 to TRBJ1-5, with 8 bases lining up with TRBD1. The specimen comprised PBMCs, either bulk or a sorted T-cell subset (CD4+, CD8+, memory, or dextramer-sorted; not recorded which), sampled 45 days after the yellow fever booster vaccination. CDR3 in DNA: TGTGCCAGCAGCACTCCAGGGGGCATAAGTTTAAATCAGCCCCAGCATTTT. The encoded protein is CASSTPGGISLNQPQHF.